This T cell receptor (beta chain) was recovered during a study of tissue T cells after allogeneic stem cell transplantation. Whole-study findings and limits: Shared clones across patients were few; motif clustering revealed tissue-specific shared signatures. TCR repertoires tracked anatomic similarity, regardless of disease or transplant status.

This table comes from immunoSEQ multiplex PCR, and its TCRdb copy is limited to in-frame clones, with some not included. The sample yields some 7,000 clones, less than 60% seen once. As to this clone: Its antigen is unidentified. Mouse gene names and germline throughout. The CDR3 end falls 1 residue outside the read, so it is completed with the germline J gene.

This sample's time point: mouse harvest day 7 after allogeneic transplant. Each mouse received 10^7 T-cell-depleted marrow cells plus 10^6 splenic CD5+ T cells by tail vein. CDR1 is KGHTA and CDR2 is FQNQQP in the germline V gene. The CDR3 contains 13 residues. This TCR came from a female BALB/c mouse given C57BL/6 T cells with graft-versus-host disease after an allogeneic hematopoietic cell transplant. Specimen: lymph node tissue. This chain connects TRBV23 to TRBJ2-5; the D call TRBD1 from the table was never checked on the DNA. CDR3 bases read: TGCTCCAGCAGTCGCGACAGCCAAGACACCCAGTAC. This gives the protein CSSSRDSQDTQY. The complete CDR3 protein is CSSSRDSQDTQYF.